This T cell receptor (beta chain) emerged from a study of tumor and adjacent non-tumor tissue in lung cancer. For the study at large: Histology: 12 adenocarcinoma, a couple of squamous cell carcinoma, 1 small cell lung cancer. Samples averaged roughly 4.4 million productive TCRbeta reads each. Study-level results: Tumor repertoires had a smaller top 100 clone share than normal lung. Tumor tissue had significantly higher TCR diversity than normal lung.

CDR3 length: 15 residues. Germline CDR1 reads SGHAT; CDR2 reads FQNNGV. Unmatched junction bases numbered 10, after V lost 6 bases and J lost 4 bases. In regard to this clonotype: Its antigen remains unknown.

The library came from three nested PCR rounds adapted from ARM-PCR protocols. TCRdb reprocessed the multiplex PCR reads via MiXCR and lists one record per CDR3 protein. The repertoire holds around 100,000 distinct CDR3 sequences, with less than 75% as singletons. No cell sorting was done before RNA was extracted from the tissue. This non-tumor lung sample came from over 3 cm beyond the tumor edge. The TCR sequence derives from a man aged 25-40 years with non-small cell lung cancer. Sequenced sample: distant non-tumor lung tissue. The rearrangement uses TRBV11-2 and TRBJ2-3; 7 nucleotides match TRBD2. The CDR3 DNA sequence: TGTGCCAGCAGTCCACGGGCGGGAGCTGCAGATACGCAGTATTTT. It specifies CASSPRAGAADTQYF.